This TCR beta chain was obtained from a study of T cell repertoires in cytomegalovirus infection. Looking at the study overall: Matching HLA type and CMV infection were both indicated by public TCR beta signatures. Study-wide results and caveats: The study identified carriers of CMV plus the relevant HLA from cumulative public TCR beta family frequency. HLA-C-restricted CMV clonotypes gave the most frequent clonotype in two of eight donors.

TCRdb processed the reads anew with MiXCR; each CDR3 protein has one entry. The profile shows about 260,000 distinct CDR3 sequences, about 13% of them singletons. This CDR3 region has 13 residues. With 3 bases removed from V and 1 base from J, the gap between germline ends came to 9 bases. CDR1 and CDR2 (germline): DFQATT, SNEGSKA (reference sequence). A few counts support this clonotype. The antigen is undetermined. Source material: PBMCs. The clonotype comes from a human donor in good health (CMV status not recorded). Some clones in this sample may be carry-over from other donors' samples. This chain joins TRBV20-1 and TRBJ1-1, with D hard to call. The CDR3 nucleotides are TGCAGTGCTAGCCCCGACAAGAACACTGAAGCTTTCTTT. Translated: CSASPDKNTEAFF.